The sequence of this T cell receptor beta chain was determined in a study of cytomegalovirus exposure and HLA in healthy donors. Study-wide results and limits: That first-cohort TCR clusters tended to co-occur in the roughly 130 validation repertoires was found in a later analysis. Listed as cytomegalovirus-associated were over 150 TCR beta chains. Under in vitro conditions, three CMV-associated chains were confirmed as specific for CMV antigens. A classifier reportedly called cytomegalovirus status with high sensitivity and specificity.

Clones were sequenced by immunoSEQ multiplex PCR, and TCRdb holds only the in-frame ones, with some missing. The top ten hold 13% of the sample, which has nearly 200,000 clones, 75% to 85% seen once. This CDR3 is built from 15 residues. Germline CDR1 and CDR2: KGHSH and LQKENI. The V gene end was trimmed by 1 base and the J gene end by 2 bases; junction bases not matched to a gene: 1. A remark on this clone: Antigen specificity is unknown.

The TCR sequence derives from a woman aged 25 to 39 in good health and CMV-seropositive. The material sequenced was PBMCs. The V gene is TRBV18, the J gene TRBJ1-5; 8 bases are a match to TRBD1. The CDR3 sequence: CASSPLGQGNQPQHF. The CDR3 DNA is TGTGCCAGCTCACCACTGGGACAGGGCAATCAGCCCCAGCATTTT.